Listed here is a single T cell receptor beta chain. The sample comes from a study of CD4 and CD8 cells across lung adenocarcinoma regions. TCRdb re-derived calls from the PCR reads in MiXCR, one entry per CDR3 protein. The repertoire holds about 3,700 distinct CDR3 sequences, 51% seen once, with approximately 24% in the top ten. Trimming stripped 5 bases from V and 3 bases from J, with 9 bases between. The CDR3 has 13 amino acids. The germline V gene has CDR1 SGHNT and CDR2 YENEEA. Samples came from patients with localized non-small cell lung adenocarcinoma. The gene calls are TRBV11-3 and TRBJ2-3; perhaps TRBD2 as D (5 bases). This sequence originates from a female donor with lung adenocarcinoma. The CD4 and CD8 labels of this study may be unreliable. Material: CD4+ T cells from the margin of a lung tumor. The CDR3 DNA reads TGTGCCAGCAGCCACCGAGGGACAGATACGCAGTATTTT. Translated, it gives CASSHRGTDTQYF. The full variable domain, with the rest looked up from reference TRBV11-3 and TRBJ2-3, is EAGVVQSPRYKIIEKKQPVAFWCNPISGHNTLYWYLQNLGQGPELLIRYENEEAVDDSQLPKDRFSAERLKGVDSTLKIQPAELGDSAVYLCASSHRGTDTQYFGPGTRLTVL.